This T cell receptor (beta chain) was documented in a study of cytomegalovirus exposure and HLA in healthy donors. Study summary: A previous analysis identified approximately 120 million unique TCR beta sequences derived from roughly 180 million T cells.

This clone was recorded only once. Its antigen remains unknown. One junction end does not reproduce the germline sequence, and a read error may be involved. With 60 Vbeta and 13 Jbeta primers, the PCR was carried out. Assay: immunoSEQ multiplex PCR; the TCRdb copy retains only in-frame clones and omits some. The sample gives hundreds of thousands of clones, around two thirds of which show up once; over 2% is in the top ten. Study results and limitations: Reports indicate that TCR beta sequences accurately predicted the HLA-A and HLA-B alleles of most subjects. In vitro work confirmed that a few CMV-associated chains recognize CMV antigens. A later analysis revealed that TCR association rates differed between HLA loci, peaking at DRB1 and bottoming out at HLA-C.

The CDR3 covers 11 residues. Germline CDR1 and CDR2: SGHTA and FQGNSA. The sequenced material came from PBMCs. This clonotype was obtained from a female donor in good health and CMV-seronegative. The chain combines TRBV7-2 with TRBJ2-1; D remains unclear. The CDR3 DNA reads TGTGCCAGCAGCCCCTACGATGAGCAGTTCTTC. It is translated as CASSPYDEQFF.